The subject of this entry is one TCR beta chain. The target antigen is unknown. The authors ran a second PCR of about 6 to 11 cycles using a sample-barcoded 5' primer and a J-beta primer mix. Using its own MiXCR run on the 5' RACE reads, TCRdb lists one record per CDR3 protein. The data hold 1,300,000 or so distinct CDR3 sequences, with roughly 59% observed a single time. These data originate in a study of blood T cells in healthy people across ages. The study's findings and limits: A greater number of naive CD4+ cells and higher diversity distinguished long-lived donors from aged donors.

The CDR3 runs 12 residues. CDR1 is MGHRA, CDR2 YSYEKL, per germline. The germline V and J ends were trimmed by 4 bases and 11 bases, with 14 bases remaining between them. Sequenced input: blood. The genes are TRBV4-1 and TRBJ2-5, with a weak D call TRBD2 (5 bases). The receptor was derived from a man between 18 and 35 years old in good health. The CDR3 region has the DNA TGCGCCAGCAGCCGTCCGGCGGGTGAGCAGTACTTC. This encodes CASSRPAGEQYF.